These 20 T cell receptor beta chains were sequenced from one sample in a study of T cells after yellow fever vaccination. TCRdb re-analysed the 5' RACE reads in MiXCR, keeping a single row per CDR3 protein. The table records around 590,000 distinct CDR3 sequences, more than 9% of them present only once. This material consisted of PBMCs, taken on the day of the yellow fever booster vaccination. All receptors come from a man aged 25 to 40 who received the YFV17D yellow fever vaccine.

This clonotype has a handful of counts. The chain employs TRBV19 and TRBJ2-1; tentative D call: TRBD2 (6 bases). This CDR3 comprises 15 residues. Trimming pared 1 base from V and 8 bases from J, leaving 15 bases between. Germline CDR1 and CDR2: LNHDA and SQIVND (reference sequence). DNA for the CDR3: TGTGCCAGTAGTATAGGGCCGGGAGCCGGCCATGAGCAGTTCTTC. This codes for CASSIGPGAGHEQFF.

The table lists this clonotype with a few counts. The V call is TRBV2, the J call TRBJ2-1; the D is unclear. The CDR3 contains 13 residues. Germline V gene lookup returns CDR1 SNHLY and CDR2 FYNNEI. The V end lost 10 bases, the J end lost 5 bases, and 15 bases lay between the germline ends. The chain's CDR3 is CATQKFLDNEQFF. As DNA, the CDR3 is TGTGCCACCCAAAAGTTCTTGGACAATGAGCAGTTCTTC.

In its sample, this clonotype was seen a few times. The chain couples TRBV6-5 to TRBJ1-5, with 7 nucleotides matching TRBD1. The CDR3 has 19 amino acids. The trim removed 2 bases at V and 4 bases at J, leaving 17 bases unmatched. Germline lookup yields CDR1 MNHEY and CDR2 SVGAGI. The CDR3 is CASSYPSGRAGGANQPQHF. DNA for the CDR3: TGTGCCAGCAGTTACCCCAGCGGGAGGGCAGGGGGAGCAAATCAGCCCCAGCATTTT.

This chain connects TRBV11-3 to TRBJ2-1; D unresolved. Germline V CDR1 and CDR2: SGHNT, YENEEA. The CDR3 has 13 residues. Trimming shortened V by 5 bases and J by 9 bases, and 14 bases separated the two germline ends. DNA for the CDR3: TGTGCCAGCAGCGAACGAGGCGCTGGTGAGCAGTTCTTC. Encoded protein: CASSERGAGEQFF.

The chain carries TRBV7-9 and TRBJ1-1; D may be TRBD1 (5 bases). The CDR3 length is 12 residues. With 4 bases removed from V and 10 bases from J, the gap between germline ends came to 13 bases. The germline V gene has CDR1 SEHNR and CDR2 FQNEAQ (reference sequence). The CDR3 reads CASSSPTRGAFF. In nucleotides, the CDR3 is TGTGCCAGCAGCTCGCCGACGAGGGGAGCTTTCTTT. The full variable domain, rest sourced from reference TRBV7-9 and TRBJ1-1, is DTGVSQNPRHKITKRGQNVTFRCDPISEHNRLYWYRQTLGQGPEFLTYFQNEAQLEKSRLLSDRFSAERPKGSFSTLEIQRTEQGDSAMYLCASSSPTRGAFFGQGTRLTVV.

The V call is TRBV20-1, the J call TRBJ2-3; 8 positions agree with TRBD2. This CDR3 comprises 14 residues. Germline V gene sequence: CDR1 DFQATT, CDR2 SNEGSKA (reference sequence). V lost 5 bases and J lost 1; bases outside the gene matches: 5. As DNA, the CDR3 is TGCAGTGCTTCGCCGACTAGCGGCACAGATACGCAGTATTTT. Its translation: CSASPTSGTDTQYF.

There are a few counts of this clonotype. The V call is TRBV12-3 or TRBV12-4, the J call TRBJ1-2, with TRBD1 identical over 7 bases. J lost 7 bases, V lost 1 base, and 6 bases had no gene match. This CDR3 is built from 14 residues. The CDR3 DNA is TGTGCCAGCAGTTTAGTAAGGGGGCGAAGTGGCTACACCTTC. Translated: CASSLVRGRSGYTF.

In this sample, this clonotype turned up a few times. This CDR3 is CASSLGGRVEQYF. The CDR3 region has the DNA TGTGCCAGCAGTTTGGGGGGGCGAGTTGAGCAGTACTTC. The chain recombines TRBV12-3 or TRBV12-4 with TRBJ2-7; maybe TRBD2 (7 bases). The CDR3 has 13 amino acids. The V end was cut by 3 bases, the J end by 7 bases, with 13 bases between.

This rearrangement joins TRBV20-1 to TRBJ2-1, with 9 bases matching TRBD2. With 6 bases clipped from V and 0 bases from J, the junction kept 6 bases outside the gene matches. The CDR3 is 15 amino acids. Germline lookup yields CDR1 DFQATT and CDR2 SNEGSKA (reference sequence). DNA of the CDR3: TGCAGTGCGCCACTAGCGGGCGTCTCCTACAATGAGCAGTTCTTC. It is translated as CSAPLAGVSYNEQFF.

The sample holds a few counts of this clonotype. The chain combines TRBV2 with TRBJ2-3; TRBD2 might be the D (6 bases). Germline V gives CDR1 SNHLY, CDR2 FYNNEI. This CDR3 spans 16 amino acids. The V end lost 6 bases, the J end lost 0 bases, and 16 bases lay between the germline ends. CDR3 in amino acids: CASSDLRDSSTDTQYF. The CDR3 bases are TGTGCCAGCAGCGACCTGAGGGACTCTAGCACAGATACGCAGTATTTT.

This rearrangement joins TRBV5-6 to TRBJ1-4; 9 bases are shared with TRBD1. Unmatched junction bases numbered 7, after V lost 0 bases and J lost 10 bases. CDR1 is SGHDT and CDR2 is YYEEEE in the germline V gene. The CDR3 runs 15 residues. The CDR3 nucleotides read TGTGCCAGCAGCTTGGCCGGGACAGGGCAGGGAAAACTGTTTTTT. Protein product: CASSLAGTGQGKLFF.

This clonotype was seen at least ten times. The chain combines TRBV20-1 with TRBJ2-5; no clear D gene. Trimming shortened V by 3 bases and J by 2 bases, and 10 bases separated the two germline ends. This CDR3 contains 13 residues. Per germline, CDR1 DFQATT and CDR2 SNEGSKA (reference sequence). The CDR3 nucleotides read TGCAGTGCTAGCTCCTTTGGTCAAGAGACCCAGTACTTC. Protein: CSASSFGQETQYF.

The chain links TRBV7-9 to TRBJ2-4; TRBD1 matches 9 bases. The CDR3 sequence is 15 residues long. V trimming: 3 bases; J trimming: 6 bases; junction bases outside the gene matches: 6. Germline assignment: CDR1 SEHNR and CDR2 FQNEAQ (reference sequence). The CDR3 reads CASSFGDRDINIQYF. The CDR3 DNA is TGTGCCAGCAGCTTTGGGGACAGGGATATAAACATTCAGTACTTC. The whole variable domain, remainder taken from reference TRBV7-9 and TRBJ2-4, is DTGVSQNPRHKITKRGQNVTFRCDPISEHNRLYWYRQTLGQGPEFLTYFQNEAQLEKSRLLSDRFSAERPKGSFSTLEIQRTEQGDSAMYLCASSFGDRDINIQYFGAGTRLSVL.

The chain uses TRBV20-1 and TRBJ2-7, with no clear D. V lost 6 bases and J 0 bases, leaving 12 bases between the germline ends. This CDR3 contains 13 residues. CDR1 and CDR2 from the germline V gene are DFQATT and SNEGSKA (reference sequence). Here the CDR3 reads CSAEDTTSYEQYF. The CDR3 coding sequence is TGCAGTGCAGAAGACACTACCTCCTACGAGCAGTACTTC.

This chain connects TRBV5-6 to TRBJ1-3; D unresolved. Trimming took 5 bases from V and 0 from J, leaving 9 bases between them. Per germline, CDR1 SGHDT and CDR2 YYEEEE. The CDR3 covers 14 residues. In DNA, the CDR3 is TGTGCCAGCAGGCGGAGAGTCTCTGGAAACACCATATATTTT. This sequence encodes CASRRRVSGNTIYF.

This clonotype was seen a handful of times. The gene calls are TRBV5-1 and TRBJ2-3; D gene uncertain. Trimming removed 5 bases from V and 3 bases from J, with 13 bases in between. Per the germline V gene, CDR1 is SGHRS and CDR2 is YFSETQ. CDR3 length: 14 residues. The CDR3: CASRPLDGTDTQYF. CDR3 sequence (DNA): TGCGCCAGCAGACCCCTAGATGGTACAGATACGCAGTATTTT.

On this clonotype: This may be a read error, as it is one base from a much larger clone. The chain uses TRBV28 and TRBJ2-2; no firm D call. Trimming removed 1 base from V and 4 bases from J, with 4 bases in between. Germline CDR1 and CDR2: MDHEN and SYDVKM. The CDR3 is made up of 13 amino acids. CDR3 coding DNA: TGTGCCAGCAGTTTATTCGCCACCGGGGAGCTGTTTTTT. Amino acid sequence: CASSLFATGELFF.

This clonotype has more than one count but fewer than ten. This sequence joins TRBV5-1 and TRBJ2-5; D possibly corresponds to TRBD1 (6 bases). This CDR3 is 14 amino acids long. CDR1 SGHRS and CDR2 YFSETQ come from the germline V gene. V was trimmed by 2 bases and J by 2 bases, leaving 10 bases between them. CDR3 nucleotide sequence: TGCGCCAGCAGCTTTTCGGGACAACAAGAGACCCAGTACTTC. It is translated as CASSFSGQQETQYF.

The V and J genes are TRBV2 and TRBJ2-1; 10 bases match TRBD2. The germline gives CDR1 SNHLY, CDR2 FYNNEI. The CDR3 is made up of 15 amino acids. The V gene end was trimmed by 5 bases and the J gene end by 8 bases; junction bases not matched to a gene: 9. This chain's CDR3 is CASSLSGREPHEQFF. The CDR3 coding sequence is TGTGCCAGCAGTTTAAGCGGGAGGGAGCCCCATGAGCAGTTCTTC.

This clonotype was counted between two and nine times. The gene calls are TRBV23-1 and TRBJ2-1; no reliable D call. TRBV23-1 is classed as an ORF, of uncertain function. The CDR3 consists of 15 residues. Between the trimmed V and J ends, which lost 3 bases and 0 bases, there was a span of 9 bases. DNA for the CDR3: TGCGCCAGCAGTCAGTGGCTAAGCTCCTACAATGAGCAGTTCTTC. It codes for CASSQWLSSYNEQFF.